The 7 T cell receptor beta chains listed next were all sequenced from one sample in a study of prognosis after radiotherapy for stage I lung cancer. The authors amplified TCR beta CDR3 from genomic DNA using two-round multiplex PCR. Primers (each specific to one TRBV or TRBJ gene) were used in first-round PCR. Each CDR3 protein is one row after TCRdb ran MiXCR on the multiplex PCR reads. The sample includes around 30,000 distinct CDR3 sequences, about 33% of them seen just once. Here the sequenced sample was PBMCs, taken before or after stereotactic body radiation therapy (not recorded which). These receptors were collected from a donor aged 50 or older with non-small cell lung cancer.

This clonotype was seen ten or more times. The chain employs TRBV11-2 and TRBJ2-1; D may be TRBD1 (5 bases). Trimming removed 1 base from V and 5 bases from J, with 9 bases in between. Germline lookup yields CDR1 SGHAT and CDR2 FQNNGV. The CDR3 sequence is 14 residues long. The CDR3: CASSLGTTHNEQFF. The CDR3 nucleotides are TGTGCCAGCAGCTTAGGGACAACCCACAATGAGCAGTTCTTC.

V gene TRBV5-8 combines with J gene TRBJ1-1, with no clear D. The V end lost 2 bases, the J end lost 4 bases, and 9 bases lay between the germline ends. The V gene's germline CDR1 is SGHTS and CDR2 YDEGEE. The CDR3 length is 13 residues. CDR3 sequence: CASSLGFGTEAFF. Here the CDR3 DNA reads TGTGCCAGCAGCTTAGGGTTTGGCACTGAAGCTTTCTTT.

As to this clonotype: Given a much more abundant clone one base away, this may be a read error. The J gene is TRBJ2-3, the V gene TRBV4-2, with 8 bases that match TRBD2. This CDR3 is built from 16 residues. Germline V CDR1 and CDR2: LGHNA, YNFKEQ. CDR3 nucleotide sequence: TGTGCCAGCAGCACTGCGGGAGGTCCTAGCACAGATAGGCAGTATTTT. Its translation is CASSTAGGPSTDRQYF.

This clonotype was recorded many times. The V and J genes are TRBV5-4 and TRBJ2-6; TRBD1 aligns across 10 bases. CDR1 and CDR2 (germline): SGHNT, YYREEE (reference sequence). The CDR3 consists of 17 residues. The V gene end was trimmed by 4 bases and the J gene end by 2 bases; junction bases not matched to a gene: 6. CDR3 DNA: TGTGCCAGCAGCGACCGGACAGGGGGTACTGGGGCCAACGTCCTGACTTTC. Its protein product is CASSDRTGGTGANVLTF.

Concerning this clonotype: A much larger clone is a single base away; this may be a read error. The rearrangement links TRBV14 to TRBJ2-5; D ambiguous. The germline CDR1 and CDR2 sequences are SGHDN and FVKESK. This CDR3 is 11 amino acids long. The V end was cut by 8 bases, the J end by 4 bases, with 8 bases between. The CDR3, as DNA: TGTGCCAGCGGGTGGGTAGAGACCCAGTACTTC. It yields the protein CASGWVETQYF. The complete variable domain, with remaining parts taken from reference TRBV14 and TRBJ2-5, reads EAGVTQFPSHSVIEKGQTVTLRCDPISGHDNLYWYRRVMGKEIKFLLHFVKESKQDESGMPNNRFLAERTGGTYSTLKVQPAELEDSGVYFCASGWVETQYFGPGTRLLVL.

At least ten counts were recorded for this clonotype. V gene TRBV5-6 combines with J gene TRBJ1-3, with D unclear. Germline CDR1 and CDR2: SGHDT and YYEEEE. The V gene lost 0 bases and the J gene lost 2 bases, with 12 bases spanning the gap. CDR3 length: 16 amino acids. As DNA, the CDR3 is TGTGCCAGCAGCTTGGAAGTCCGAAGCACTGGAAACACCATATATTTT. Amino acids: CASSLEVRSTGNTIYF.

V gene TRBV6-1 combines with J gene TRBJ2-2; D uncertain. CDR1 is MNHNS, CDR2 SASEGT, per germline. The CDR3 totals 12 residues. Trimming stripped 4 bases from V and 7 bases from J, with 7 bases between. CDR3 in DNA: TGTGCCAGCAGTGTATTGGGCGGGGAGCTGTTTTTT. This translates into CASSVLGGELFF.